A single sample is the source of the 23 T cell receptor beta chains below, sequenced in a study of vaccination and CD4 T cells after COVID-19. TCRdb reprocessed the PCR reads with MiXCR, giving one entry per CDR3 protein. The data show about 21,000 distinct CDR3 sequences, under 75% seen once. The sample was CD4+ T cells from blood, taken before SARS-CoV-2 vaccination. These receptors were collected from a human donor who had recovered from COVID-19.

The CDR3 loop reads CANTPCRMAGGNTGELFF. Written as DNA, the CDR3 is TGTGCCAATACACCCTGCCGTATGGCGGGAGGGAACACCGGGGAGCTGTTTTTT. The chain is built from TRBV27 and TRBJ2-2, with 8 bases lining up with TRBD2. CDR3 length: 18 residues. Germline V gene lookup returns CDR1 MNHEY and CDR2 SMNVEV (reference sequence). V shed 10 bases and J 1 base; nucleotides not matched to a gene: 17.

The chain couples TRBV12-3 or TRBV12-4 to TRBJ2-5, with 7 positions matching TRBD1. Trimming at V came to 4 bases and at J to 5 bases, leaving 7 bases not matched to a gene. The CDR3 contains 14 residues. The CDR3 DNA follows: TGTGCCAGCAGTTCGGACAGGAAGAGTGAGACCCAGTACTTC. As protein: CASSSDRKSETQYF.

The chain uses TRBV2 and TRBJ1-3; D unclear. V was cut by 4 bases and J by 4 bases, with 5 bases left in between. The length of the CDR3 is 12 residues. The V gene's germline CDR1 is SNHLY and CDR2 FYNNEI. The CDR3 spells CASSASGNTIYF. In DNA, the CDR3 is TGTGCCAGCAGTGCCTCAGGAAACACCATATATTTT. Full variable domain (missing parts from reference TRBV2 and TRBJ1-3): EPEVTQTPSHQVTQMGQEVILRCVPISNHLYFYWYRQILGQKVEFLVSFYNNEISEKSEIFDDQFSVERPDGSNFTLKIRSTKLEDSAMYFCASSASGNTIYFGEGSWLTVV.

The chain is built from TRBV2 and TRBJ1-2; TRBD1 is a possible D gene (5 bases). Trimming shortened V by 4 bases and J by 4 bases, and 13 bases separated the two germline ends. This CDR3 is built from 14 residues. Germline V gene data show CDR1 as SNHLY and CDR2 as FYNNEI. DNA for the CDR3: TGTGCCAGCAGTGTTGATGAGGGGTTCTATGGCTACACCTTC. Its translation: CASSVDEGFYGYTF.

The V gene is TRBV20-1, the J gene TRBJ1-2; D may be TRBD1 (6 bases). The length of the CDR3 is 12 residues. The ends were cut back, 3 bases at V and 6 bases at J, with 11 bases in the middle. Germline CDR1 and CDR2: DFQATT and SNEGSKA (reference sequence). CDR3 in amino acids: CSASQQGNGYTF. The DNA of the CDR3 is TGCAGTGCTAGTCAACAGGGTAATGGCTACACCTTC.

This sequence joins TRBV7-9 and TRBJ2-2; D is undetermined. The CDR3 extends over 17 amino acids. V lost 5 bases and J lost 0, with 16 bases in between. The V gene's germline CDR1 is SEHNR and CDR2 FQNEAQ (reference sequence). The CDR3 coding sequence is TGTGCCAGCAGCCAGTTGGTCCAAACCGCGAACACCGGGGAGCTGTTTTTT. The encoded protein is CASSQLVQTANTGELFF. Variable domain in full (rest from reference TRBV7-9 and TRBJ2-2): DTGVSQNPRHKITKRGQNVTFRCDPISEHNRLYWYRQTLGQGPEFLTYFQNEAQLEKSRLLSDRFSAERPKGSFSTLEIQRTEQGDSAMYLCASSQLVQTANTGELFFGEGSRLTVL.

Only a few counts were recorded for this clonotype. This sequence joins TRBV7-2 and TRBJ1-5; the D is unclear. Germline CDR1 is SGHTA and CDR2 is FQGNSA. This CDR3 spans 15 amino acids. V was shortened by 7 bases and J by 6 bases, with 19 bases between the two germline ends. In nucleotides, the CDR3 is TGTGCCAGCACACGTGGGTTATACGACGGTCAGCCCCAGCATTTT. Translating gives CASTRGLYDGQPQHF.

V gene TRBV11-2 combines with J gene TRBJ2-7, with 13 bases identical to TRBD2. The CDR3 covers 18 residues. With 3 bases clipped from V and 1 base from J, the junction kept 9 bases outside the gene matches. Germline lookup yields CDR1 SGHAT and CDR2 FQNNGV. The CDR3 loop is CASSFTSGRGMESYEQYF. As DNA, the CDR3 is TGTGCCAGCAGCTTTACTAGCGGGAGGGGGATGGAGTCCTACGAGCAGTACTTC. Full variable domain (rest looked up from reference TRBV11-2 and TRBJ2-7): EAGVAQSPRYKIIEKRQSVAFWCNPISGHATLYWYQQILGQGPKLLIQFQNNGVVDDSQLPKDRFSAERLKGVDSTLKIQPAKLEDSAVYLCASSFTSGRGMESYEQYFGPGTRLTVT.

CDR3 DNA sequence: TGTGCCAGCAGCTACCCGGACAGGGCAGAGACCCAGTACTTC. Translating it yields CASSYPDRAETQYF. V and J are TRBV7-9 and TRBJ2-5; TRBD1 matches 8 bases. Germline assignment: CDR1 SEHNR and CDR2 FQNEAQ (reference sequence). This CDR3 has 14 amino acids. V lost 4 bases and J lost 4; bases outside the gene matches: 5.

This clonotype appeared a few times. V and J are TRBV20-1 and TRBJ1-1; 7 nucleotides align to TRBD1. The V and J ends lost 1 base and 5 bases, in that order; junction bases with no gene match: 19. Germline V gives CDR1 DFQATT, CDR2 SNEGSKA (reference sequence). This CDR3 spans 18 amino acids. The CDR3 region is CSARVDRGRFGMMTEAFF. DNA for the CDR3: TGCAGTGCTAGAGTAGATAGGGGGCGGTTCGGCATGATGACTGAAGCTTTCTTT.

The chain links TRBV4-1 to TRBJ2-5; D is ambiguous. This CDR3 contains 14 residues. Germline CDR1 is MGHRA and CDR2 is YSYEKL. Trimming shortened V by 3 bases and J by 2 bases, and 10 bases separated the two germline ends. The CDR3 region is CASSHPGPQETQYF. CDR3 bases: TGCGCCAGCAGCCATCCCGGTCCACAAGAGACCCAGTACTTC.

The sample holds one count of this clonotype. This CDR3 reads CSARDPLKGTHAPQFF. The CDR3 nucleotides read TGCAGTGCTAGAGATCCTCTAAAAGGGACACACGCCCCACAGTTCTTC. The chain has TRBV20-1 and TRBJ2-1; the D gene is possibly TRBD1 (6 bases). Germline CDR1 is DFQATT and CDR2 is SNEGSKA (reference sequence). The V end was cut by 0 bases, the J end by 13 bases, with 25 bases between. There are 16 residues in the CDR3.

V is TRBV28 and J is TRBJ1-3; unclear D gene. This CDR3 is 14 amino acids long. The V gene lost 3 bases and the J gene lost 2 bases, with 8 bases spanning the gap. Looked up from germline, CDR1 is MDHEN and CDR2 is SYDVKM. The CDR3 loop reads CASSLAGAGNTIYF. As DNA, the CDR3 is TGTGCCAGCAGTTTGGCGGGAGCTGGAAACACCATATATTTT.

The CDR3 spells CSARGNRDGNYGYTF. CDR3 nucleotides: TGCAGTGCTAGAGGGAACCGGGACGGCAACTATGGCTACACCTTC. The chain recombines TRBV20-1 with TRBJ1-2; a possible D gene is TRBD1 (5 bases). CDR1 is DFQATT, CDR2 SNEGSKA, per germline (reference sequence). The CDR3 has 15 residues. Trimming pared 1 base from V and 2 bases from J, leaving 14 bases between.

The V gene is TRBV6-1, the J gene TRBJ2-3; TRBD2 agrees at 7 bases. This CDR3 has 10 amino acids. The V gene end was trimmed by 8 bases and the J gene end by 14 bases; junction bases not matched to a gene: 7. The germline V gene encodes CDR1 MNHNS and CDR2 SASEGT. The chain's CDR3 is CASRGGSLYF. In DNA, the CDR3 is TGTGCCAGCCGGGGCGGGAGTTTGTATTTT.

CDR3 amino acids: CSAAVDRDRYGYTF. CDR3 nucleotide sequence: TGCAGTGCTGCCGTGGACAGGGATCGCTATGGCTACACCTTC. The V call is TRBV20-1, the J call TRBJ1-2, with 8 bases matching TRBD1. The germline V gene encodes CDR1 DFQATT and CDR2 SNEGSKA (reference sequence). V lost 5 bases to trimming and J lost 4 bases; unmatched junction nucleotides: 9. This CDR3 is built from 14 residues.

The chain combines TRBV6-4 with TRBJ2-1; TRBD2 matches at 9 bases. There are 16 residues in the CDR3. Germline CDR1 and CDR2: MRHNA and SNTAGT. J was trimmed by 0 bases and V by 4 bases; bases with no gene match: 4. The CDR3 region is CASSVLAGASYNEQFF. The CDR3 DNA is TGTGCCAGCAGTGTTTTAGCGGGAGCCTCCTACAATGAGCAGTTCTTC.

The chain carries TRBV6-1 and TRBJ1-6; D might be TRBD1 (5 bases). The CDR3 runs 18 residues. From germline, CDR1 is MNHNS and CDR2 SASEGT. V gave up 2 bases and J gave up 0 bases, with 14 bases separating them. The CDR3 sequence: CASSEFVARGSYNSPLHF. As DNA, the CDR3 is TGTGCCAGCAGTGAATTTGTGGCGAGGGGCTCCTATAATTCACCCCTCCACTTT.

The CDR3 DNA reads as TGTGCCACCAGCAGTAGGGGGGTCCTAAGTGATAATTCACCCCTCCACTTT. This sequence encodes CATSSRGVLSDNSPLHF. The gene calls are TRBV15 and TRBJ1-6; D is possibly TRBD1 (6 bases). The V end was cut by 3 bases, the J end by 5 bases, with 17 bases between. Germline loops: CDR1 LNHNV, CDR2 YYDKDF (reference sequence). The CDR3 has 17 residues.

This clonotype is medium-sized within its sample. The rearrangement links TRBV6-1 to TRBJ1-2; D might be TRBD1 (5 bases). The CDR3 is 13 amino acids. V gave up 6 bases and J gave up 8 bases, with 16 bases separating them. CDR1 MNHNS and CDR2 SASEGT come from the germline V gene. The CDR3 nucleotides are TGTGCCAGCAGCTCGCCGTACGGGGACGGCTACACCTTC. It specifies CASSSPYGDGYTF.

The chain joins TRBV19 to TRBJ1-5; D not certain. The CDR3 is 14 amino acids. CDR1 is LNHDA, CDR2 SQIVND, per germline (reference sequence). V dropped 6 bases and J dropped 5 bases, with 14 bases sitting between them. CDR3 protein: CASRTGNLYQPQHF. The CDR3 nucleotides read TGTGCCAGTAGGACCGGCAACCTTTATCAGCCCCAGCATTTT.

V is TRBV5-1 and J is TRBJ2-2, with D perhaps matching TRBD2 (6 bases). V lost 0 bases and J lost 7, with 13 bases in between. Germline loops: CDR1 SGHRS, CDR2 YFSETQ. This CDR3 contains 15 residues. The CDR3, as DNA: TGCGCCAGCAGCTTGGCCGGGACTGGCTACGGGGAGCTGTTTTTT. Its protein product is CASSLAGTGYGELFF.

V usage is TRBV20-1 and J usage is TRBJ2-1; 7 bases are a match to TRBD2. CDR1 is DFQATT, CDR2 SNEGSKA, per germline (reference sequence). The CDR3 runs 17 residues. Trimming at V came to 5 bases and at J to 0 bases, leaving 13 bases not matched to a gene. The CDR3 DNA sequence: TGCAGTGCTCCGCCCCCGGGAGGTCCCAGCTCCTACAATGAGCAGTTCTTC. Residues: CSAPPPGGPSSYNEQFF.